The 9 T cell receptor beta chains below come from one sample, sequenced in a study of T cells after posttransplantation cyclophosphamide. The method was immunoSEQ multiplex PCR; TCRdb's version includes in-frame clones alone and lacks a portion of them. The table has tens of thousands of clones, around 94% seen once; the top ten hold less than 3.5%. The sequenced sample consisted of PBMCs. The receptors shown here come from a woman between 50 and 59 years old in good health and a related stem cell transplant donor.

J is TRBJ2-1 and V is TRBV5-6; TRBD1 aligns across 10 bases. Germline V CDR1 and CDR2: SGHDT, YYEEEE. The CDR3 sequence is 17 residues long. The ends lost 4 bases at V and 7 bases at J; junction bases unmatched: 14. The CDR3 region has the DNA TGTGCCAGCAGCATATACGGGGGTGGACAGGGGGAGAATGAGCAGTTCTTC. It encodes CASSIYGGGQGENEQFF.

The V gene is TRBV2, the J gene TRBJ2-5; 15 bases agree with TRBD2. This CDR3 comprises 17 residues. Germline values: CDR1 SNHLY, CDR2 FYNNEI. V was pared by 7 bases and J by 3 bases, with 9 bases of the junction left unmatched. The CDR3 loop is CASTAGTSGRIEETQYF. DNA for the CDR3: TGTGCCAGCACCGCCGGGACTAGCGGGAGGATTGAAGAGACCCAGTACTTC.

The chain couples TRBV14 to TRBJ2-7; 7 bases line up with TRBD1. Germline CDR1 is SGHDN and CDR2 is FVKESK. The V segment lost 1 base and the J segment 4 bases; nucleotides outside the gene matches: 7. This CDR3 comprises 15 residues. The DNA of the CDR3 is TGTGCCAGCAGCCAAGGGGACAGTAGTTGGTACGAGCAGTACTTC. Its translation is CASSQGDSSWYEQYF.

This clone was detected only once. The gene calls are TRBV19 and TRBJ2-4; 7 bases fit TRBD1. The CDR3 totals 13 residues. Per germline, CDR1 LNHDA and CDR2 SQIVND (reference sequence). Trimming at V came to 10 bases and at J to 4 bases, leaving 7 bases not matched to a gene. CDR3 sequence (DNA): TGTGCCACCTCGCAGGGGGAGAAAAACATTCAGTACTTC. It translates to CATSQGEKNIQYF.

This clone was observed a single time. J is TRBJ2-3 and V is TRBV5-1, with a weak D call TRBD2 (5 bases). CDR1 and CDR2 from the germline V gene are SGHRS and YFSETQ. This CDR3 has 14 amino acids. V lost 4 bases and J 1 base, leaving 10 bases between the germline ends. The CDR3 sequence: CASSGSQGTDTQYF. The CDR3 DNA reads TGCGCCAGCAGCGGGAGCCAGGGCACAGATACGCAGTATTTT. The whole variable domain, remainder taken from reference TRBV5-1 and TRBJ2-3, is KAGVTQTPRYLIKTRGQQVTLSCSPISGHRSVSWYQQTPGQGLQFLFEYFSETQRNKGNFPGRFSGRQFSNSRSEMNVSTLELGDSALYLCASSGSQGTDTQYFGPGTRLTVL.

CDR3 DNA: TGTGCCAGCAGCCAAGTTGGAGCAGGGTTCAATGAGCAGTTCTTC. This translates into CASSQVGAGFNEQFF. V gene TRBV4-2 combines with J gene TRBJ2-1, with D maybe TRBD1 (5 bases). Germline values: CDR1 LGHNA, CDR2 YNFKEQ. The CDR3 is made up of 15 amino acids. V shed 1 base and J shed 6 bases, with 13 bases lying between them.

The rearrangement joins TRBV10-2 to TRBJ1-6; D is ambiguous. CDR1 is WSHSY, CDR2 SAAADI, per germline. The CDR3 has 15 amino acids. V lost 3 bases and J lost 4, with 10 bases in between. This CDR3 is CASSEVQIYNSPLHF. CDR3 in DNA: TGCGCCAGCAGTGAAGTACAGATTTATAATTCACCCCTCCACTTT.

CDR3 protein: CASSLTLDSRYEQYF. CDR3 in DNA: TGTGCCAGCAGCCTCACCCTGGACAGCAGATACGAGCAGTACTTC. V and J are TRBV11-2 and TRBJ2-7; D possibly corresponds to TRBD1 (6 bases). Germline V gene data show CDR1 as SGHAT and CDR2 as FQNNGV. The V gene lost 5 bases and the J gene lost 4 bases, with 18 bases spanning the gap. CDR3 size: 15 residues.

The chain carries TRBV2 and TRBJ2-3; 10 positions agree with TRBD2. The V gene's germline CDR1 is SNHLY and CDR2 FYNNEI. This CDR3 has 16 amino acids. V shed 1 base, J shed 6 bases, and the junction held 7 bases outside the gene matches. CDR3 nucleotide sequence: TGTGCCAGCAGTGAAGGCCTAGCGGGGGCGGGGGATACGCAGTATTTT. This translates into CASSEGLAGAGDTQYF.